Following are 10 T cell receptor beta chains from one sample sequenced in a study of shared clonotypes between healthy human individuals. Sequencing used immunoSEQ multiplex PCR; TCRdb keeps in-frame clones, though not all of them. This sample yields millions of clones, of which approximately 93% are seen a single time; 0.3% to 0.4% belongs to the top ten. Sequenced material: naive CD4+ T cells from PBMCs. Sample subset: CD45RA+ positively selected. These TCRs come from a young man in good health. Some clones in this sample may be carry-over from other donors' samples.

Regarding this clone: This CDR3 is also generated by other DNA sequences in the sample. For the CDR3, the DNA is TGCGCCAGCAGCTTTCAGGGGGCAAACACTGAAGCTTTCTTT. Its protein product is CASSFQGANTEAFF. The J gene is TRBJ1-1, the V gene TRBV5-1; 8 bases map to TRBD1. The CDR3 runs 14 residues. V trimming: 2 bases; J trimming: 2 bases; junction bases outside the gene matches: 2. Germline V gene data show CDR1 as SGHRS and CDR2 as YFSETQ.

The gene calls are TRBV7-8 and TRBJ1-1; the D is unclear. Per the germline V gene, CDR1 is SGHVS and CDR2 is FQNEAQ. The CDR3 totals 15 residues. V was shortened by 0 bases and J by 1 base, with 9 bases between the two germline ends. CDR3 loop: CASSLARRENTEAFF. The CDR3 nucleotides read TGTGCCAGCAGCTTAGCGCGCCGTGAGAACACTGAAGCTTTCTTT.

The chain uses TRBV5-5 and TRBJ1-5, with TRBD1 matching 8 bases. Germline CDR1 reads SGHKS; CDR2 reads YYEKEE (reference sequence). V gave up 0 bases and J gave up 1 base; unmatched junction bases: 6. CDR3 length: 17 residues. The CDR3: CASSLEQGGWSNQPQHF. CDR3 DNA: TGTGCCAGCAGCTTGGAACAGGGGGGGTGGAGCAATCAGCCCCAGCATTTT.

In its sample, this clone was seen a few times. V and J are TRBV5-6 and TRBJ1-2; tentatively, D is TRBD1 (6 bases). The CDR3 loop spans 15 amino acids. Trimming took off 4 bases at V and 0 bases at J, with 13 bases between the two ends. Germline lookup yields CDR1 SGHDT and CDR2 YYEEEE. The CDR3 reads CASSPGQTSNYGYTF. CDR3 DNA: TGTGCCAGCAGCCCCGGACAGACATCTAACTATGGCTACACCTTC.

This chain connects TRBV4-3 to TRBJ2-7; no firm D call. The V end lost 4 bases, the J end lost 4 bases, and 14 bases lay between the germline ends. The CDR3 length is 14 residues. Per the germline V gene, CDR1 is LGHNA and CDR2 is YSLEER. The CDR3 loop is CASSPRPVSYEQYF. The CDR3 nucleotides read TGCGCCAGCAGCCCTAGACCGGTGTCATACGAGCAGTACTTC.

This clone was detected once. The chain joins TRBV6-5 to TRBJ2-5; possibly TRBD1 for D (6 bases). With 2 bases removed from V and 5 bases from J, the gap between germline ends came to 12 bases. CDR1 MNHEY and CDR2 SVGAGI come from the germline V gene. The CDR3 length is 14 residues. The CDR3 DNA follows: TGTGCCAGCAGTTACGGCAGGGGTTGGGAGACCCAGTACTTC. It is translated as CASSYGRGWETQYF.

J is TRBJ1-1 and V is TRBV6-6, with unresolved D. This CDR3 has 14 residues. Trimming removed 2 bases from V and 3 bases from J, with 10 bases in between. The germline CDR1 and CDR2 sequences are MNHNY and SVGAGI (reference sequence). The CDR3 DNA reads as TGTGCCAGCAGTTACGCCGGGCCGGACACTGAAGCTTTCTTT. It encodes CASSYAGPDTEAFF.

This clone was found once. The V gene is TRBV7-9, the J gene TRBJ2-5; D is unclear. This CDR3 is 13 amino acids long. Trimming left V 5 bases short and J 5 bases short, with 12 bases between. From germline, CDR1 is SEHNR and CDR2 FQNEAQ (reference sequence). CDR3 DNA: TGTGCCAGCAGCCCGTTCGCTGGGGAGACCCAGTACTTC. Protein sequence: CASSPFAGETQYF. The full variable domain, in which reference TRBV7-9 and TRBJ2-5 provide the parts outside the CDR3, is DTGVSQNPRHKITKRGQNVTFRCDPISEHNRLYWYRQTLGQGPEFLTYFQNEAQLEKSRLLSDRFSAERPKGSFSTLEIQRTEQGDSAMYLCASSPFAGETQYFGPGTRLLVL.

The rearrangement joins TRBV7-8 to TRBJ2-7, with 7 bases lining up with TRBD2. This CDR3 contains 15 residues. V shed 5 bases, J shed 2 bases, and the junction held 9 bases outside the gene matches. Germline values: CDR1 SGHVS, CDR2 FQNEAQ. The CDR3 sequence: CASSLRDYNPYEQYF. CDR3 bases: TGTGCCAGCAGCCTCCGGGACTACAACCCCTACGAGCAGTACTTC.

V usage is TRBV19 and J usage is TRBJ1-4; 8 bases map to TRBD1. From germline, CDR1 is LNHDA and CDR2 SQIVND (reference sequence). Trimming removed 4 bases from V and 2 bases from J; junction bases left unmatched: 3. The CDR3 is 15 amino acids. Written as DNA, the CDR3 is TGTGCCAGTAGTAGACGGACAGGGACTAATGAAAAACTGTTTTTT. Its translation is CASSRRTGTNEKLFF.